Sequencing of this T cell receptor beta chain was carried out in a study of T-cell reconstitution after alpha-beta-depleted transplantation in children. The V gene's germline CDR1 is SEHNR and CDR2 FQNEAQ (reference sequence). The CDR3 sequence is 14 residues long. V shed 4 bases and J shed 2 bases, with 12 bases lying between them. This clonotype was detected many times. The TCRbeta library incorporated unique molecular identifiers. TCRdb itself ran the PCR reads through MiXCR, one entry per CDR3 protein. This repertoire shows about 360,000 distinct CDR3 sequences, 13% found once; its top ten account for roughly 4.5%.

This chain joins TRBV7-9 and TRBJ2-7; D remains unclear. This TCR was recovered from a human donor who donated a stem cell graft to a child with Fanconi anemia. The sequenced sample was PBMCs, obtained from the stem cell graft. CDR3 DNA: TGTGCCAGCAGCTCCCCTTATGGCGCCTACGAGCAGTACTTC. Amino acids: CASSSPYGAYEQYF. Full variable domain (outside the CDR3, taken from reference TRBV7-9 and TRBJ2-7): DTGVSQNPRHKITKRGQNVTFRCDPISEHNRLYWYRQTLGQGPEFLTYFQNEAQLEKSRLLSDRFSAERPKGSFSTLEIQRTEQGDSAMYLCASSSPYGAYEQYFGPGTRLTVT.